This T cell receptor beta chain is drawn from a study of CD8+ T cells in alopecia areata. About the study: Twice daily, treated patients received 5 to 10 mg of oral tofacitinib. Study-wide findings and caveats: Higher clonality was seen in lesional scalp than in normal scalp, especially in alopecia totalis/universalis. Scalp clonality, along with expanded CD8+ clones among the top 100, was significantly decreased by tofacitinib.

Treatment denoted: oral pan-JAK inhibitor, 5-10 mg twice daily. The CDR3 covers 13 residues. Germline-derived CDR1 and CDR2 are SQVTM and ANQGSEA. V was clipped by 6 bases and J by 1 base, with 13 bases between them. This clone came up a few times. Its target is not known. RNA extraction was followed by reverse transcription into cDNA, which acted as the sequencing template. This table comes from immunoSEQ multiplex PCR, and its TCRdb copy is limited to in-frame clones, with some not included. The sample yields roughly 180,000 clones, approximately 60% seen once. The TCR originated in a human donor with alopecia areata. J is TRBJ2-7 and V is TRBV29-1; the D is unclear. The material sequenced was CD4+ T cells sorted from blood, taken at week 4, from a patient treated with tofacitinib. The CDR3, as DNA: TGCAGCGTAGGAGTATGGGCTTCCTACGAGCAGTACTTC. Its translation: CSVGVWASYEQYF.